This T cell receptor (beta chain) was captured in a study of sequential checkpoint blockade in melanoma. Study as a whole: Maintenance nivolumab came after either treatment sequence. Matched biopsies came pretreatment and at week 13 for some 21 patients. 75 to 95 pretreatment tumor DNA samples were TCRβ immunosequenced.

Profiling relied on immunoSEQ multiplex PCR, and the TCRdb table lists in-frame clones only, not all of them. The table has 1,200 or so clones, about 20% seen once. This clone has only a few counts. Specified treatment: randomized to nivolumab then ipilimumab (arm A) or the reverse (arm B). No patient had prior DNA-damaging chemotherapy. The CDR3 sequence is 13 residues long. V lost 6 bases to trimming and J lost 8 bases, with 13 bases between them. Sequencing used tumor tissue (inferred from file names), obtained from a patient given nivolumab and ipilimumab in sequence. The sequence came from a human donor with melanoma. The gene calls are TRBV23-1 and TRBJ1-4, with unresolved D. TRBV23-1 falls under the ORF class, with uncertain function. Here the CDR3 DNA reads TGCGCCAGCAGCTTGTATATCGGGGAAAAACTGTTTTTT. Translating it yields CASSLYIGEKLFF.